The rows below give T cell receptor beta chains drawn from one sample of a study of CD8 T cells in Susac syndrome. TCRdb reanalysed the immunoSEQ multiplex PCR reads using MiXCR and keeps one entry per CDR3 protein. The table records roughly 200,000 distinct CDR3 sequences, around 95% of them present only once. The sequenced sample was CD4+ T cells from PBMCs. Source of these receptors: a human donor in good health. Both conserved end residues are part of each CDR3. Fields, in order: V gene, clone size, D gene, J gene, CDR3 DNA, CDR3 protein. The D gene is left open where the match is weak. Some rows have no size entry. The others give once, few or many, or a class for an expanded clone.

TRBV9	once	TRBD2	TRBJ2-1	TGTGCCAGCAGCGCTCGCGGGGGAGTAAATGAGCAGTTCTTC	CASSARGGVNEQFF
TRBV19	NA	NA	TRBJ2-7	TGTGCCAGTAGTATAGGGACAGCGGGCTACGAGCAGTACTTC	CASSIGTAGYEQYF
TRBV12-3/TRBV12-4	NA	NA	TRBJ2-5	TGTGCCAGCACCTTTGAGGAGACCCAGTACTTC	CASTFEETQYF
TRBV29-1	NA	NA	TRBJ2-1	TGCAGCGTTGAAGGGAACTTGCAGCAGTTCTTC	CSVEGNLQQFF
TRBV7-6	NA	NA	TRBJ2-3	TGTGCCAGCAGTCAAGTGGTGGGAGATACGCAGTATTTT	CASSQVVGDTQYF
TRBV11-3	NA	NA	TRBJ2-2	TGTGCCAGCAGCTTTTCACAGGGGAACACCGGGGAGCTGTTTTTT	CASSFSQGNTGELFF
TRBV9	NA	NA	TRBJ2-2	TGTGCCAGCAGCCCACACCCCGGGGAGCTGTTTTTT	CASSPHPGELFF
TRBV14	NA	NA	TRBJ1-5	TGTGCCAGCAGCCAATTTGGACCTAATCAGCCCCAGCATTTT	CASSQFGPNQPQHF
TRBV12-3/TRBV12-4	NA	NA	TRBJ1-5	TGTGCCAGCAGCCTCCAACAGGGTGAGCAGCCCCAGCATTTT	CASSLQQGEQPQHF
TRBV6-1	NA	TRBD1	TRBJ1-5	TGTGCCAGCAGAATACGGACAGGGAATAGCAATCAGCCCCAGCATTTT	CASRIRTGNSNQPQHF
TRBV28	once	NA	TRBJ1-4	TGTGCCAGCAGAATGGGGGGTGAAAAACTGTTTTTT	CASRMGGEKLFF
TRBV29-1	NA	NA	TRBJ2-1	TGCAGCGTTGCCGGGACTCAGGGCAATGAGCAGTTCTTC	CSVAGTQGNEQFF
TRBV6-1	NA	NA	TRBJ2-1	TGTGCCACCCGGGACGTGAACTACAATGAGCAGTTCTTC	CATRDVNYNEQFF
TRBV7-8	NA	NA	TRBJ2-5	TGTGCCAGCAGCCCCAGGCGGGGTCCAGCGGAGACCCAGTACTTC	CASSPRRGPAETQYF
TRBV29-1	NA	TRBD1	TRBJ2-1	TGCAGCATTTCCGGGACAGGGGGCCCCCGGGGTGAGCAGTTCTTC	CSISGTGGPRGEQFF
TRBV29-1	NA	NA	TRBJ1-1	TGCAGCGTTCTCCGGGGGGGGTCAAGTACTGAAGCTTTCTTT	CSVLRGGSSTEAFF
TRBV12-3/TRBV12-4	NA	TRBD1	TRBJ2-7	TGTGCCAGCAGTTTAGTTCCAGGGGGCAACGAGCAGTACTTC	CASSLVPGGNEQYF
TRBV11-2	NA	NA	TRBJ2-3	TGTGCCAGCAGCTTAGATCGGTCGGGAGATACGCAGTATTTT	CASSLDRSGDTQYF
TRBV6-2/TRBV6-3	once	TRBD2	TRBJ2-5	TGTGCCAGCATTCCGACTAGCGTCCAAGAGACCCAGTACTTC	CASIPTSVQETQYF
TRBV20-1	NA	NA	TRBJ1-2	TGCAGCGCGACGTGGGGAGACTATGGCTACACCTTC	CSATWGDYGYTF
TRBV29-1	NA	NA	TRBJ1-1	TGCAGCGTTGTAGCAGGCTCGGTTCCGGGAACTGAAGCTTTCTTT	CSVVAGSVPGTEAFF
TRBV29-1	NA	TRBD1	TRBJ2-3	TGCAGCGCGGACGTACAGGGGGGCACAGATACGCAGTATTTT	CSADVQGGTDTQYF
TRBV7-2	NA	TRBD1	TRBJ2-3	TGTGCCAGCAGCCCCGGGACAGGGGTAGATACGCAGTATTTT	CASSPGTGVDTQYF
TRBV7-2	NA	NA	TRBJ2-6	TGTGCCAGCACCACAAACAGGGGGGCCAACGTCCTGACTTTC	CASTTNRGANVLTF
TRBV20-1	once	TRBD1	TRBJ2-5	TGCAGTGCCCGGCGGACAGGGCATCCAGAGACCCAGTACTTC	CSARRTGHPETQYF
TRBV3-1	NA	TRBD2	TRBJ2-3	TGTGCCAGCAGCCAAGACGATTTACGGCTAGCGGGAGGTCGAGATACGCAGTATTTT	CASSQDDLRLAGGRDTQYF
TRBV27	NA	NA	TRBJ2-2	TGTGCCAGCCAGACCTTGGCGTCAGGCGGGGAGCTGTTTTTT	CASQTLASGGELFF
TRBV29-1	NA	TRBD1	TRBJ2-7	TGCAGCGTCGGGACAGAGCTTTACGAGCAGTACTTC	CSVGTELYEQYF
TRBV20-1	NA	NA	TRBJ2-1	TGCAGTGCTAGTGGGTACAATGAGCAGTTCTTC	CSASGYNEQFF
TRBV12-3/TRBV12-4	NA	TRBD2	TRBJ2-4	TGTGCCAGCAGCAGACTAGCGGGAGGGCAGAACATTCAGTACTTC	CASSRLAGGQNIQYF
TRBV7-8	NA	TRBD2	TRBJ2-3	TGTGCCAGCAGCCCATCTAGCGGGAGAAGGGATACGCAGTATTTT	CASSPSSGRRDTQYF
TRBV3-1	NA	NA	TRBJ2-3	TGTGCCAGCAGCTTGGGCCCTCGGGGAGATACGCAGTATTTT	CASSLGPRGDTQYF
TRBV3-1	NA	NA	TRBJ1-5	TGTGCCAGCAGCCTACAGCAAAATCAGCCCCAGCATTTT	CASSLQQNQPQHF
TRBV18	NA	TRBD1	TRBJ2-2	TGTGCCAGCTCACCAGAACAGGGGGGCACCGGGGAGCTGTTTTTT	CASSPEQGGTGELFF
TRBV7-9	NA	NA	TRBJ1-1	TGTGCCAGCAGTTTGGCTATTGACGCTTTCTTT	CASSLAIDAFF
TRBV5-4	NA	NA	TRBJ2-3	TGTGCCAGCAGCTTAGTACAAGATACGCAGTATTTT	CASSLVQDTQYF
TRBV20-1	NA	TRBD1	TRBJ1-1	TGCAGTGCTCTACCCGGACAGGGGGGTTTATGGGGTGAAGCTTTCTTT	CSALPGQGGLWGEAFF
TRBV4-1	NA	NA	TRBJ2-1	TGCGCCAGCAGCCAAGATCCCCAAGGGGACGAGCAGTTCTTC	CASSQDPQGDEQFF
TRBV20-1	NA	NA	TRBJ1-2	TGCAGTCAGGGTTTACATATGGGGGGCTACACCTTC	CSQGLHMGGYTF
TRBV7-9	once	NA	TRBJ1-1	TGTGCCAGCAGCTCGCCTCTACGGGGGACTGAAGCTTTCTTT	CASSSPLRGTEAFF
TRBV30	NA	NA	TRBJ2-3	TGTGCCTGGAGTCAACCCACAGATACGCAGTATTTT	CAWSQPTDTQYF
TRBV12-3/TRBV12-4	NA	NA	TRBJ1-1	TGTGCCAGCAGTTTACCGGTCCCAAACACTGAAGCTTTCTTT	CASSLPVPNTEAFF
TRBV5-1	NA	NA	TRBJ1-1	TGCGCCAGCAGCTTCAGCGGCCGGGACACTGAAGCTTTCTTT	CASSFSGRDTEAFF
TRBV27	NA	NA	TRBJ2-6	TGTGCCAGCAGGAAGGGGCACTCTGGGGCCAACGTCCTGACTTTC	CASRKGHSGANVLTF
TRBV5-1	NA	NA	TRBJ2-7	TGCGCCAGCAGCTTGGAGCCAGGGGCAACCTACGAGCAGTACTTC	CASSLEPGATYEQYF